This T cell receptor beta chain was observed in a study of preoperative IRX-2 immunotherapy in early breast cancer. This clone was detected only once. Using immunoSEQ multiplex PCR, the repertoire was profiled, and TCRdb retains in-frame clones only, with some absent. Counted here are about 62,000 clones, roughly 95% occurring once; the ten biggest clones make up roughly 1.5%. Trimming cost V 2 bases and J 2 bases, with 7 bases left between them. This CDR3 is built from 14 residues. The germline V gene encodes CDR1 SGHRS and CDR2 YFSETQ. The sample's treatment: preoperative locoregional IRX-2 cytokine immunotherapy.

The receptor's source is a human donor with breast cancer. Collection of the sample occurred from a patient treated with IRX-2 immunotherapy. The genes are TRBV5-1 and TRBJ1-4; a possible D gene is TRBD1 (6 bases). CDR3 sequence (DNA): TGCGCCAGCAGCTTCGGGGGCACTAATGAAAAACTGTTTTTT. Its protein product is CASSFGGTNEKLFF.